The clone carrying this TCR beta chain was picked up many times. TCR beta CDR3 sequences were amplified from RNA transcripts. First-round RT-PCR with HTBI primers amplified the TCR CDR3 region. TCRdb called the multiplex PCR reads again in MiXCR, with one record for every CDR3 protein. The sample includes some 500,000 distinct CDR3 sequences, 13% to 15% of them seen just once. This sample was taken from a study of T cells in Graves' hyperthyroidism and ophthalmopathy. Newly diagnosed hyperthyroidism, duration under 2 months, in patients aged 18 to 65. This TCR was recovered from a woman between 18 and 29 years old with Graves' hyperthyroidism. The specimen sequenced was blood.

CDR3 sequence reads: CASSRPGHKDGDYGYTF. CDR3 sequence (DNA): TGTGCCAGCAGTCGACCGGGACACAAAGACGGTGACTATGGCTACACCTTC. The chain employs TRBV12-3 or TRBV12-4 and TRBJ1-2; D is perhaps TRBD1 (6 bases). The CDR3 is 17 amino acids. Trimming took 5 bases from V and 3 from J, leaving 22 bases between them.